This record looks at one T cell receptor (beta chain) sequence and its context. Its antigen is unidentified. The data are from a study of cytomegalovirus exposure and HLA in healthy donors. General study points: Overall, approximately 180 TCR beta chains were annotated as cytomegalovirus-associated. An analysis that came later showed most CMV-associated TCR beta chains appearing HLA-restricted. Certain indistinguishable V segments, among them TRBV6-2 and TRBV6-3, were excluded.

Germline CDR1 and CDR2: SEHNR and FQNEAQ (reference sequence). V dropped 5 bases and J dropped 7 bases, with 18 bases sitting between them. This CDR3 contains 14 residues. Both 60 Vbeta primers and 13 Jbeta primers went into the PCR. Clones were sequenced by immunoSEQ multiplex PCR, and TCRdb holds only the in-frame ones, with some missing. The sample has 140,000 to 150,000 clones; about 82% are singletons. This TCR derives from a male donor in good health and CMV-seronegative. This chain joins TRBV7-9 and TRBJ2-7, with D perhaps matching TRBD1 (6 bases). The sequenced material came from PBMCs. CDR3 sequence reads: CASSPRDTLREQYF. CDR3 nucleotides: TGTGCCAGCAGCCCTCGGGACACCCTTCGTGAGCAGTACTTC. Full variable domain (rest looked up from reference TRBV7-9 and TRBJ2-7): DTGVSQNPRHKITKRGQNVTFRCDPISEHNRLYWYRQTLGQGPEFLTYFQNEAQLEKSRLLSDRFSAERPKGSFSTLEIQRTEQGDSAMYLCASSPRDTLREQYFGPGTRLTVT.